The entry that follows covers one T cell receptor beta chain sequence. This CDR3 is built from 16 residues. CDR1 and CDR2 (germline): KGHSH, LQKENI. Trimming removed 3 bases from V and 5 bases from J, with 19 bases in between. The data were obtained in a study of cytomegalovirus exposure and HLA in healthy donors. Study at large: In an earlier analysis, 90 million to 120 million unique TCR beta sequences were found from some 200 million T cells.

The PCR contained 60 Vbeta and 13 Jbeta primers. Clones were sequenced by immunoSEQ multiplex PCR, and TCRdb holds only the in-frame ones, with some missing. The top ten clones hold about 2.6% of a sample with 130,000 to 150,000 clones, around 80% of them seen once. Input material: PBMCs. The chain uses TRBV18 and TRBJ1-1; D is possibly TRBD1 (6 bases). The receptor was derived from a boy between 2 and 10 years old in good health and CMV-seronegative. Written as DNA, the CDR3 is TGTGCCAGCTCACCGAGGCTACAGGGTATAGCGACTGAAGCTTTCTTT. The encoded protein is CASSPRLQGIATEAFF.